What follows are 27 T cell receptor beta chains derived from one specimen sequenced in a study of T cells and Merkel cell carcinoma outcomes. TCRdb's copy holds only in-frame clones and misses some; the assay was immunoSEQ multiplex PCR. The table records roughly 4,200 clones, approximately 92% of them present only once. The sample taken for sequencing was tumor tissue from Merkel cell carcinoma. These receptors came from a human donor with Merkel cell carcinoma.

This chain connects TRBV7-9 to TRBJ1-2, with D possibly being TRBD1 (5 bases). The germline V and J ends were trimmed by 2 bases and 4 bases, with 8 bases remaining between them. CDR3 length equals 13 residues. Germline CDR1 is SEHNR and CDR2 is FQNEAQ (reference sequence). CDR3 nucleotide sequence: TGTGCCAGCAGCTTAAGGGGAGCCTATGGCTACACCTTC. The encoded protein is CASSLRGAYGYTF.

The chain carries TRBV6-1 and TRBJ1-3; tentatively, D is TRBD1 (5 bases). V lost 8 bases and J 0 bases, leaving 11 bases between the germline ends. Germline CDR1 is MNHNS and CDR2 is SASEGT. The CDR3 is made up of 14 amino acids. CDR3 residues: CASGGGSSGNTIYF. CDR3 sequence (DNA): TGTGCCAGCGGCGGGGGGAGCTCTGGAAACACCATATATTTT.

This rearrangement joins TRBV6-5 to TRBJ2-7; TRBD2 is a possible D gene (6 bases). Trimming took 7 bases from V and 7 from J, leaving 20 bases between them. This CDR3 comprises 14 residues. Germline V gives CDR1 MNHEY, CDR2 SVGAGI. Written as DNA, the CDR3 is TGTGCCAGCAACCCGGGACGGACTACGACAGAGCAGTACTTC. Its protein product is CASNPGRTTTEQYF.

V usage is TRBV5-4 and J usage is TRBJ2-2, with TRBD1 identical over 8 bases. The J segment lost 2 bases and the V segment lost 4 bases, leaving 10 bases of the junction unmatched. Germline CDR1 and CDR2: SGHNT and YYREEE (reference sequence). CDR3 length: 17 residues. This CDR3 is CASSGGRTGINTGELFF. The CDR3 coding sequence is TGTGCCAGCAGCGGGGGTAGGACAGGGATTAACACCGGGGAGCTGTTTTTT.

Notes on this clone: The sample has other DNA sequences that encode this CDR3 too. The chain employs TRBV28 and TRBJ1-5; 9 bases align to TRBD1. CDR3 size: 15 residues. V gave up 7 bases and J gave up 7 bases; unmatched junction bases: 11. CDR1 is MDHEN and CDR2 is SYDVKM in the germline V gene. CDR3 nucleotide sequence: TGTGCCAGCACTGGGGGGGACAGGGTTTACCAGCCCCAGCATTTT. Its protein is CASTGGDRVYQPQHF.

The chain has TRBV19 and TRBJ1-3, with D unresolved. CDR1 is LNHDA and CDR2 is SQIVND in the germline V gene (reference sequence). This CDR3 contains 16 residues. The V end lost 5 bases, the J end lost 1 base, and 15 bases lay between the germline ends. The CDR3 nucleotides read TGTGCCAGTAGTCCCGTCCTACCGGTTTCTGGAAACACCATATATTTT. As protein: CASSPVLPVSGNTIYF.

The chain combines TRBV28 with TRBJ2-7, with a weak D call TRBD1 (5 bases). Trimming pared 8 bases from V and 2 bases from J, leaving 25 bases between. The germline V gene encodes CDR1 MDHEN and CDR2 SYDVKM. The CDR3 spans 17 residues. This chain's CDR3 is CASRVRDRFIATYEQYF. CDR3 nucleotide sequence: TGTGCCAGCCGGGTTCGAGACAGATTTATCGCGACCTACGAGCAGTACTTC.

A single count supports this clone. The genes are TRBV5-1 and TRBJ1-1; D is unresolved. Germline-derived CDR1 and CDR2 are SGHRS and YFSETQ. V lost 0 bases and J lost 11, with 17 bases in between. The CDR3 covers 14 residues. DNA of the CDR3: TGCGCCAGCAGCTTGGAATTTGGGAGGGCCAGGGCTTTCTTT. Translation gives CASSLEFGRARAFF. Filled out from reference TRBV5-1 and TRBJ1-1, the complete variable domain reads KAGVTQTPRYLIKTRGQQVTLSCSPISGHRSVSWYQQTPGQGLQFLFEYFSETQRNKGNFPGRFSGRQFSNSRSEMNVSTLELGDSALYLCASSLEFGRARAFFGQGTRLTVV.

The CDR3 DNA sequence: TGCAGTGCTTACGACAGGGGCGGCTACACCTTC. Protein product: CSAYDRGGYTF. The rearrangement uses TRBV20-1 and TRBJ1-2, with TRBD1 identical over 8 bases. Per the germline V gene, CDR1 is DFQATT and CDR2 is SNEGSKA (reference sequence). Trimming took 5 bases from V and 8 from J; bases not matched to a gene: 4. CDR3 size: 11 residues.

The rearrangement joins TRBV7-8 to TRBJ2-1, with no clear D. The V end was cut by 0 bases, the J end by 8 bases, with 11 bases between. This CDR3 has 14 residues. Germline CDR1 is SGHVS and CDR2 is FQNEAQ. The CDR3 sequence: CASSLAVLSDEQFF. The CDR3 DNA reads as TGTGCCAGCAGCTTAGCGGTCCTATCCGATGAGCAGTTCTTC.

The chain couples TRBV5-8 to TRBJ2-3; D not resolved. Looked up from germline, CDR1 is SGHTS and CDR2 is YDEGEE. The CDR3 runs 14 residues. Trimming pared 0 bases from V and 0 bases from J, leaving 5 bases between. This CDR3 reads CASSLVGSTDTQYF. For the CDR3, the DNA is TGTGCCAGCAGCTTGGTGGGCAGCACAGATACGCAGTATTTT.

V gene TRBV4-1 combines with J gene TRBJ1-2; D is unresolved. This CDR3 has 13 residues. V was shortened by 3 bases and J by 2 bases, with 7 bases between the two germline ends. Germline assignment: CDR1 MGHRA and CDR2 YSYEKL. For the CDR3, the DNA is TGCGCCAGCAGCCAGCTGGAGAACTATGGCTACACCTTC. Encoded protein: CASSQLENYGYTF.

V usage is TRBV7-8 and J usage is TRBJ2-7; 10 bases match TRBD1. V shed 5 bases and J 7 bases; nucleotides not matched to a gene: 11. CDR3 length: 15 residues. Germline V gives CDR1 SGHVS, CDR2 FQNEAQ. The CDR3 region has the DNA TGTGCCAGCAGCCCCCGGGGGACAGGGGATGGGGAGCAGTACTTC. It translates to CASSPRGTGDGEQYF.

This clone was detected only once. The chain joins TRBV7-2 to TRBJ2-1; D is possibly TRBD1 or TRBD2 (5 bases each). V dropped 0 bases and J dropped 4 bases, with 7 bases sitting between them. The germline CDR1 and CDR2 sequences are SGHTA and FQGNSA. There are 14 residues in the CDR3. The CDR3 bases are TGTGCCAGCAGCTTAGCGGGACCTTACAATGAGCAGTTCTTC. Protein: CASSLAGPYNEQFF.

The chain couples TRBV6-1 to TRBJ1-1; D is unresolved. The CDR3 covers 14 residues. The germline V gene encodes CDR1 MNHNS and CDR2 SASEGT. Trimming took 6 bases from V and 4 from J, leaving 15 bases between them. CDR3 sequence: CASSPVGRATEAFF. Here the CDR3 DNA reads TGTGCCAGCAGCCCGGTCGGGAGGGCCACTGAAGCTTTCTTT.

The chain uses TRBV7-9 and TRBJ1-3; 10 positions match TRBD1. The CDR3 covers 16 residues. V trimming: 5 bases; J trimming: 3 bases; junction bases outside the gene matches: 7. Germline assignment: CDR1 SEHNR and CDR2 FQNEAQ (reference sequence). The CDR3 coding sequence is TGTGCCAGCAGCCCACGACAGGGGGCTTTTGGAAACACCATATATTTT. Its protein product is CASSPRQGAFGNTIYF. Combining the CDR3 with reference TRBV7-9 and TRBJ1-3 gives the whole variable domain DTGVSQNPRHKITKRGQNVTFRCDPISEHNRLYWYRQTLGQGPEFLTYFQNEAQLEKSRLLSDRFSAERPKGSFSTLEIQRTEQGDSAMYLCASSPRQGAFGNTIYFGEGSWLTVV.

The chain recombines TRBV4-3 with TRBJ1-1, with D possibly being TRBD1 (6 bases). Germline V gene sequence: CDR1 LGHNA, CDR2 YSLEER. This CDR3 region has 14 residues. V was clipped by 2 bases and J by 4 bases, with 11 bases between them. The CDR3 coding sequence is TGCGCCAGCAGCCAATTGGGGGGCGTCACTGAAGCTTTCTTT. This encodes CASSQLGGVTEAFF.

This clone was seen just once. The genes are TRBV7-2 and TRBJ2-1; the match to TRBD2 covers 7 bases. The CDR3 is 12 amino acids. The V gene's germline CDR1 is SGHTA and CDR2 FQGNSA. The V and J ends lost 2 bases and 9 bases, in that order; junction bases with no gene match: 1. In DNA form, the CDR3 reads TGTGCCAGCAGCTTAAGCGGGGTTGAGCAGTTCTTC. Its protein is CASSLSGVEQFF.

This chain links TRBV19 with TRBJ2-1; 10 bases align to TRBD1. After removal of 7 bases from V and 10 bases from J, the junction contained 10 bases not matched to a gene. The CDR3 loop spans 14 amino acids. Per the germline V gene, CDR1 is LNHDA and CDR2 is SQIVND (reference sequence). DNA for the CDR3: TGTGCCAGTACTCTGGGACAGGGGAGTAGGGAGCAGTTCTTC. Protein product: CASTLGQGSREQFF.

V is TRBV9 and J is TRBJ2-7; 10 nucleotides line up with TRBD2. CDR1 and CDR2 (germline): SGDLS, YYNGEE. The CDR3 consists of 12 residues. V gave up 10 bases and J gave up 3 bases; unmatched junction bases: 4. In DNA form, the CDR3 reads TGTGCCGTCACTAGCGGGATCTACGAGCAGTACTTC. It specifies CAVTSGIYEQYF.

The V and J genes are TRBV7-2 and TRBJ2-7; TRBD1 aligns across 9 bases. This CDR3 comprises 14 residues. Per germline, CDR1 SGHTA and CDR2 FQGNSA. The V gene end was trimmed by 4 bases and the J gene end by 3 bases; junction bases not matched to a gene: 4. CDR3 region: CASSSRDRDYEQYF. Written as DNA, the CDR3 is TGTGCCAGCAGCTCCCGGGACAGGGACTACGAGCAGTACTTC.

This chain joins TRBV11-2 and TRBJ2-7; D might be TRBD1 (6 bases). This CDR3 is 17 amino acids long. The germline V gene has CDR1 SGHAT and CDR2 FQNNGV. V was pared by 1 base and J by 0 bases, with 16 bases between. CDR3 in DNA: TGTGCCAGCAGCTTAGGAAAGACAGGTCCAGACTCCTACGAGCAGTACTTC. Its translation is CASSLGKTGPDSYEQYF.

A single count supports this clone. This chain links TRBV10-3 with TRBJ2-2; D is unresolved. Germline V gene lookup returns CDR1 ENHRY and CDR2 SYGVKD. The CDR3 has 14 amino acids. V was shortened by 3 bases and J by 4 bases, with 9 bases between the two germline ends. The CDR3 coding sequence is TGTGCCATCAGTGATCTCGGCCTCACCGGGGAGCTGTTTTTT. Translation gives CAISDLGLTGELFF.

A remark on this clone: Other DNA variants within this sample encode the same CDR3. The chain couples TRBV15 to TRBJ2-7; 7 bases line up with TRBD2. V dropped 3 bases and J dropped 7; count of bases not matched to a gene: 6. Per germline, CDR1 LNHNV and CDR2 YYDKDF (reference sequence). The CDR3 extends over 13 amino acids. The CDR3 sequence is CATSRRLASEQYF. In DNA form, the CDR3 reads TGTGCCACCAGCAGGAGACTAGCATCTGAGCAGTACTTC.

The chain carries TRBV19 and TRBJ1-1, with 7 bases aligning to TRBD1. CDR3 size: 13 residues. J lost 4 bases, V lost 5 bases, and 4 bases had no gene match. CDR1 is LNHDA and CDR2 is SQIVND in the germline V gene (reference sequence). CDR3 in amino acids: CASSQQGFTEAFF. In DNA, the CDR3 is TGTGCCAGTAGTCAACAGGGGTTCACTGAAGCTTTCTTT.

The chain links TRBV10-3 to TRBJ1-2; no reliable D call. V dropped 4 bases and J dropped 1 base, with 10 bases sitting between them. CDR1 ENHRY and CDR2 SYGVKD come from the germline V gene. The CDR3 has 14 amino acids. The CDR3 loop reads CAISGTSDNYGYTF. The DNA for the CDR3 is TGTGCCATCAGTGGAACCTCGGATAACTATGGCTACACCTTC.

The chain's CDR3 is CASQTGWNTGELFF. CDR3 in DNA: TGCGCCAGCCAGACAGGCTGGAACACCGGGGAGCTGTTTTTT. The chain carries TRBV5-1 and TRBJ2-2, with a tentative D call TRBD1 (6 bases). Germline CDR1 reads SGHRS; CDR2 reads YFSETQ. The CDR3 has 14 residues. The V end lost 7 bases, the J end lost 1 base, and 11 bases lay between the germline ends.